This T cell receptor (beta chain) derives from a study of tumor and adjacent non-tumor tissue in lung cancer. Study-wide context: Stage I to III disease affected ten to eleven men and 4 or 5 women aged about 31 to 80. On average, productive TCRbeta reads reached 4 million to 4.5 million per sample.

General observations from the study: Top 100 clones took a larger repertoire share in normal lung. Tumor TCR diversity, when higher, was linked to shorter survival.

The template was RNA from unsorted bulk tissue. This non-tumor lung sample came from over 3 cm beyond the tumor edge. Three rounds of nested PCR, following a modified ARM-PCR protocol, produced the TCRbeta library. A single record per CDR3 protein comes from TCRdb applying MiXCR to the multiplex PCR reads. The sample lists tens of thousands of distinct CDR3 sequences, 76% seen once, with less than 50% in the top ten. Concerning this clonotype itself: The antigen remains unidentified. A junction boundary mismatches the germline segment, possibly from a read error.

The sequence was obtained from a man aged 65-85 years with non-small cell lung cancer. Sequencing used distant non-tumor lung tissue.

The CDR3 protein is CNVGRAGPTYEKYF. The CDR3 bases are TGCAACGTTGGAAGGGCGGGACCGACCTACGAGAAGTACTTC. This chain connects TRBV29-1 to TRBJ2-7, with a weak D call TRBD2 (6 bases). This CDR3 spans 14 amino acids. From germline, CDR1 is SQVTM and CDR2 ANQGSEA.